The 17 T cell receptor beta chains reported below all come from one sample, sequenced in a study of cytomegalovirus exposure and HLA in healthy donors. In the PCR, 60 Vbeta and 13 Jbeta primers were used. TCRdb keeps only in-frame clones here, not all; method: immunoSEQ multiplex PCR. The table shows 150,000 to 180,000 clones, with around 82% occurring only once. The sequenced material came from PBMCs. The source is a woman aged 40 to 50 in good health and CMV-seropositive.

V usage is TRBV2 and J usage is TRBJ2-3, with TRBD2 matching 10 bases. J was trimmed by 5 bases and V by 4 bases; bases with no gene match: 9. Per germline, CDR1 SNHLY and CDR2 FYNNEI. This CDR3 has 16 residues. CDR3 nucleotides: TGTGCCAGCAGTGCCCTTCTAGCGGGAGTAATAGATACGCAGTATTTT. This sequence encodes CASSALLAGVIDTQYF. The full variable domain, with the rest looked up from reference TRBV2 and TRBJ2-3, is EPEVTQTPSHQVTQMGQEVILRCVPISNHLYFYWYRQILGQKVEFLVSFYNNEISEKSEIFDDQFSVERPDGSNFTLKIRSTKLEDSAMYFCASSALLAGVIDTQYFGPGTRLTVL.

This clone was found a few times. This chain links TRBV14 with TRBJ1-1, with 10 bases matching TRBD1. The CDR3 loop spans 15 amino acids. The V gene's germline CDR1 is SGHDN and CDR2 FVKESK. The trim removed 1 base at V and 6 bases at J, leaving 5 bases unmatched. CDR3 nucleotide sequence: TGTGCCAGCAGCCAAGTGACAGGGGGCTCGGCTGAAGCTTTCTTT. Its protein is CASSQVTGGSAEAFF.

This chain joins TRBV5-1 and TRBJ2-3; 7 nucleotides align to TRBD2. In germline, CDR1 is SGHRS, CDR2 YFSETQ. Trimming removed 5 bases from V and 3 bases from J; junction bases left unmatched: 6. This CDR3 contains 14 residues. CDR3 in DNA: TGCGCCAGCAGACGGGAGGAGGGTACAGATACGCAGTATTTT. The encoded protein is CASRREEGTDTQYF.

This rearrangement joins TRBV28 to TRBJ1-2; weak D call: TRBD1 (6 bases). CDR1 and CDR2 (germline): MDHEN, SYDVKM. The CDR3 extends over 13 amino acids. V was clipped by 5 bases and J by 4 bases, with 11 bases between them. CDR3: CASSRVRGYGYTF. For the CDR3, the DNA is TGTGCCAGCAGTCGGGTCAGGGGCTATGGCTACACCTTC.

This rearrangement joins TRBV5-4 to TRBJ2-2; D is perhaps TRBD2 (6 bases). Germline-derived CDR1 and CDR2 are SGHNT and YYREEE (reference sequence). The CDR3 covers 16 residues. Trimming left V 4 bases short and J 1 base short, with 14 bases between. The CDR3 region has the DNA TGTGCCAGCAGCCCCGGCGGACTATTGAACACCGGGGAGCTGTTTTTT. Translated, it gives CASSPGGLLNTGELFF.

The V gene is TRBV13, the J gene TRBJ2-3; the match to TRBD2 covers 8 bases. The CDR3 runs to 16 residues. With V trimmed by 4 bases and J by 2 bases, 8 bases remained unmatched. Germline CDR1 reads PRHDT; CDR2 reads FYEKMQ (reference sequence). CDR3 sequence (DNA): TGTGCCAGCAGCTCCTGGGGAGCGGGAGACACAGATACGCAGTATTTT. Its translation: CASSSWGAGDTDTQYF. The whole variable domain, filled in from reference TRBV13 and TRBJ2-3, reads AAGVIQSPRHLIKEKRETATLKCYPIPRHDTVYWYQQGPGQDPQFLISFYEKMQSDKGSIPDRFSAQQFSDYHSELNMSSLELGDSALYFCASSSWGAGDTDTQYFGPGTRLTVL.

The CDR3 nucleotides are TGTGCCAGCAACCCTTCGGTCGGGTACAATGAGCAGTTCTTC. Its translation: CASNPSVGYNEQFF. J is TRBJ2-1 and V is TRBV6-5; D gene ambiguous. Germline V gene sequence: CDR1 MNHEY, CDR2 SVGAGI. The length of the CDR3 is 14 residues. V lost 7 bases, J lost 4 bases, and 14 bases lay in between.

The chain has TRBV18 and TRBJ1-5, with 9 nucleotides matching TRBD1. The CDR3 runs to 16 residues. The germline CDR1 and CDR2 sequences are KGHSH and LQKENI. The V gene end was trimmed by 4 bases and the J gene end by 3 bases; junction bases not matched to a gene: 7. The CDR3 loop reads CASSLGRDRVNQPQHF. In DNA form, the CDR3 reads TGTGCCAGCTCACTTGGGAGGGACAGGGTCAATCAGCCCCAGCATTTT.

CDR3 sequence reads: CAWSVRQGYGYTF. CDR3 nucleotides: TGTGCCTGGAGTGTACGTCAGGGGTATGGCTACACCTTC. This chain connects TRBV30 to TRBJ1-2, with D perhaps matching TRBD1 (6 bases). The CDR3 is 13 residues long. Trimming pared 0 bases from V and 5 bases from J, leaving 10 bases between. The germline gives CDR1 GTSNPN, CDR2 SVGIG (reference sequence).

This CDR3 reads CAWSLPEQGPRRRVQNEQFF. Written as DNA, the CDR3 is TGTGCCTGGAGTTTGCCCGAACAGGGACCGAGGCGCCGGGTACAGAATGAGCAGTTCTTC. The chain combines TRBV30 with TRBJ2-1, with D possibly being TRBD1 (6 bases). Trimming cost V 2 bases and J 7 bases, with 33 bases left between them. Germline CDR1 GTSNPN, CDR2 SVGIG (reference sequence). The CDR3 is made up of 20 amino acids.

The chain is built from TRBV11-2 and TRBJ2-1, with 11 bases aligning to TRBD2. Germline lookup yields CDR1 SGHAT and CDR2 FQNNGV. V trimming: 5 bases; J trimming: 6 bases; junction bases outside the gene matches: 9. This CDR3 is built from 16 residues. CDR3 sequence reads: CASSIVLAGGSNEQFF. CDR3 in DNA: TGTGCCAGCAGCATTGTCCTAGCGGGAGGCTCCAATGAGCAGTTCTTC.

The chain couples TRBV6-5 to TRBJ1-2; a possible D gene is TRBD1 (5 bases). The CDR3 is 13 amino acids. Germline loops: CDR1 MNHEY, CDR2 SVGAGI. Trimming stripped 6 bases from V and 6 bases from J, with 14 bases between. CDR3 loop: CASSRGHTNGYTF. CDR3 DNA sequence: TGTGCCAGCAGCCGCGGACACACAAATGGCTACACCTTC.

The rearrangement uses TRBV5-4 and TRBJ2-5; no clear D. Germline V gene sequence: CDR1 SGHNT, CDR2 YYREEE (reference sequence). Trimming pared 1 base from V and 1 base from J, leaving 8 bases between. This CDR3 region has 14 residues. DNA of the CDR3: TGTGCCAGCAGCTTGAATTCGTTCCAAGAGACCCAGTACTTC. Residues: CASSLNSFQETQYF.

The V call is TRBV5-1, the J call TRBJ2-7; tentatively, D is TRBD1 (5 bases). V lost 8 bases to trimming and J lost 3 bases, with 21 bases between them. The V gene's germline CDR1 is SGHRS and CDR2 YFSETQ. This CDR3 spans 15 amino acids. As DNA, the CDR3 is TGCGCCAGTAGACGGACAACCCAACGAGACTACGAGCAGTACTTC. It translates to CASRRTTQRDYEQYF.

The chain combines TRBV28 with TRBJ1-4; 7 bases align to TRBD1. Per germline, CDR1 MDHEN and CDR2 SYDVKM. V was pared by 7 bases and J by 8 bases, with 13 bases of the junction left unmatched. The CDR3 loop spans 15 amino acids. The CDR3, as DNA: TGTGCCAGCAACCGATCAGGGGGTCGTGGAGAAAAACTGTTTTTT. Protein product: CASNRSGGRGEKLFF. Full variable domain (remainder filled in from reference TRBV28 and TRBJ1-4): DVKVTQSSRYLVKRTGEKVFLECVQDMDHENMFWYRQDPGLGLRLIYFSYDVKMKEKGDIPEGYSVSREKKERFSLILESASTNQTSMYLCASNRSGGRGEKLFFGSGTQLSVL.

The CDR3 bases are TGTGCCAGCAGCGTGGGGACTAGCACGGAGGGGACCCAGTACTTC. As protein: CASSVGTSTEGTQYF. V is TRBV9 and J is TRBJ2-5; 9 nucleotides agree with TRBD2. J gave up 7 bases and V 2 bases, and 9 bases lay outside the gene matches. This CDR3 is built from 15 residues. Germline V CDR1 and CDR2: SGDLS, YYNGEE.

The chain couples TRBV15 to TRBJ2-1, with 9 bases matching TRBD2. The junction had 6 bases not matched to a gene; V was cut back by 0 bases and J by 12 bases. The CDR3 contains 14 residues. CDR1 and CDR2 (germline): LNHNV, YYDKDF (reference sequence). Written as DNA, the CDR3 is TGTGCCACCAGCAGAGAAGGAGCTAGCGGGATGCAGTTCTTC. Translating it yields CATSREGASGMQFF.